Below are 22 T cell receptor beta chains sequenced from a single sample in a study of blood T cell repertoires in COVID-19. Assay used: immunoSEQ multiplex PCR; TCRdb lists only in-frame clones, some missing. The data show about 250,000 clones, more than 85% seen once. Material: peripheral blood. The receptors stem from a man in his thirties or forties with acute or convalescent COVID-19.

About this clone: This CDR3 is also generated by other DNA sequences in the sample. The gene calls are TRBV18 and TRBJ1-1; D call uncertain. V was trimmed by 3 bases and J by 1 base, leaving 6 bases between them. The germline V gene encodes CDR1 KGHSH and CDR2 LQKENI. The CDR3 is made up of 13 amino acids. DNA for the CDR3: TGTGCCAGCTCACCTTTAGAGAACACTGAAGCTTTCTTT. This sequence encodes CASSPLENTEAFF.

This sequence joins TRBV27 and TRBJ2-7, with a tentative D call TRBD1 (7 bases). CDR3 length equals 17 residues. Looked up from germline, CDR1 is MNHEY and CDR2 is SMNVEV (reference sequence). Deletions cut 6 bases from V and 2 bases from J, with 23 bases between. CDR3 nucleotides: TGTGCCAGCAGCCTTTTGGGGGGATTACAGGGGCCCTACGAGCAGTACTTC. It codes for CASSLLGGLQGPYEQYF.

The chain joins TRBV28 to TRBJ1-6; 10 nucleotides line up with TRBD1. CDR3 length: 15 residues. Per germline, CDR1 MDHEN and CDR2 SYDVKM. Trimming cost V 5 bases and J 10 bases; bases outside gene matches: 8. The CDR3 DNA reads as TGTGCCAGCAGTCTAAGACAGGGGGCACGGTCACCCCTCCACTTT. Protein product: CASSLRQGARSPLHF.

This clone was counted once. CDR3 nucleotide sequence: TGCGCCAGCAGGGAGACAGGGAATAGCTATGGCTACACCTTC. It encodes CASRETGNSYGYTF. The rearrangement links TRBV10-2 to TRBJ1-2; 7 nucleotides align to TRBD1. V shed 6 bases, J shed 4 bases, and the junction held 8 bases outside the gene matches. CDR3 length equals 14 residues. Germline assignment: CDR1 WSHSY and CDR2 SAAADI.

The chain uses TRBV30 and TRBJ1-1; TRBD1 is a possible D gene (5 bases). V was cut by 3 bases and J by 0 bases, with 14 bases left in between. In germline, CDR1 is GTSNPN, CDR2 SVGIG (reference sequence). The CDR3 consists of 15 residues. CDR3 protein: CAWRQRQTMNTEAFF. The CDR3 DNA is TGTGCCTGGAGGCAAAGACAGACCATGAACACTGAAGCTTTCTTT.

The rearrangement joins TRBV2 to TRBJ1-1; 8 bases match TRBD1. Germline assignment: CDR1 SNHLY and CDR2 FYNNEI. The J segment lost 10 bases and the V segment lost 6 bases, leaving 13 bases of the junction unmatched. The CDR3 totals 14 residues. The CDR3 region has the DNA TGTGCCAGCAGGGGGACAGGCCCGACGGGAGGAGCTTTCTTT. It specifies CASRGTGPTGGAFF. The full variable domain, its missing parts supplied by reference TRBV2 and TRBJ1-1, is EPEVTQTPSHQVTQMGQEVILRCVPISNHLYFYWYRQILGQKVEFLVSFYNNEISEKSEIFDDQFSVERPDGSNFTLKIRSTKLEDSAMYFCASRGTGPTGGAFFGQGTRLTVV.

This chain links TRBV5-5 with TRBJ2-3, with 12 bases lining up with TRBD1. With V trimmed by 3 bases and J by 15 bases, 8 bases remained unmatched. This CDR3 has 13 residues. Germline values: CDR1 SGHKS, CDR2 YYEKEE (reference sequence). CDR3 protein: CASSSQLGQGAYF. For the CDR3, the DNA is TGTGCCAGCAGCTCCCAACTGGGACAGGGGGCCTATTTT.

This clone was detected once. The gene calls are TRBV5-1 and TRBJ1-3; weak D call: TRBD1 (6 bases). The V end was cut by 0 bases, the J end by 9 bases, with 13 bases between. The germline CDR1 and CDR2 sequences are SGHRS and YFSETQ. There are 14 residues in the CDR3. The CDR3 spells CASSLAQGVGTIYF. The CDR3 region has the DNA TGCGCCAGCAGCTTGGCACAGGGTGTAGGCACCATATATTTT.

This chain joins TRBV7-9 and TRBJ1-1; no definite D call. Trimming pared 4 bases from V and 3 bases from J, leaving 3 bases between. The CDR3 spans 11 residues. Germline V gene sequence: CDR1 SEHNR, CDR2 FQNEAQ (reference sequence). CDR3 nucleotides: TGTGCCAGCAGCTCCTACACTGAAGCTTTCTTT. This translates into CASSSYTEAFF.

The chain combines TRBV5-1 with TRBJ2-5; D might be TRBD2 (6 bases). This CDR3 spans 14 amino acids. Trimming removed 4 bases from V and 5 bases from J, with 15 bases in between. Per germline, CDR1 SGHRS and CDR2 YFSETQ. This CDR3 reads CASSPGDPGETQYF. The CDR3 DNA is TGCGCCAGCAGCCCGGGGGACCCTGGGGAGACCCAGTACTTC.

The chain carries TRBV27 and TRBJ2-3; 7 nucleotides agree with TRBD1. V was pared by 6 bases and J by 0 bases, with 9 bases of the junction left unmatched. CDR3 length equals 16 residues. The germline V gene has CDR1 MNHEY and CDR2 SMNVEV (reference sequence). This chain's CDR3 is CASRGQTYSSTDTQYF. In nucleotides, the CDR3 is TGTGCCAGCAGGGGACAGACGTACTCTAGCACAGATACGCAGTATTTT.

J is TRBJ2-5 and V is TRBV6-4; D gene ambiguous. V was clipped by 2 bases and J by 7 bases, with 11 bases between them. Germline-derived CDR1 and CDR2 are MRHNA and SNTAGT. The CDR3 has 13 residues. The CDR3 protein is CASSDVVSWTQYF. The CDR3 bases are TGTGCCAGCAGTGACGTCGTATCTTGGACCCAGTACTTC.

The table lists this clone with a count of one. The rearrangement joins TRBV6-2 or TRBV6-3 to TRBJ2-7; no clear D. V was trimmed by 3 bases and J by 1 base, leaving 7 bases between them. Per germline, CDR1 MNHEY and CDR2 SVGEGT. There are 13 residues in the CDR3. CDR3 sequence: CASSYARSYEQYF. CDR3 bases: TGTGCCAGCAGTTATGCCAGGTCCTACGAGCAGTACTTC.

The chain links TRBV19 to TRBJ1-5, with a possible D match to TRBD1 (5 bases). Trimming left V 4 bases short and J 11 bases short, with 21 bases between. This CDR3 is built from 15 residues. CDR1 LNHDA and CDR2 SQIVND come from the germline V gene (reference sequence). As DNA, the CDR3 is TGTGCCAGTAGTAAGTTTAGGGGTAATAGTGAGGCCCAGCATTTT. The encoded protein is CASSKFRGNSEAQHF.

The chain employs TRBV5-1 and TRBJ1-1, with unresolved D. The CDR3 contains 14 residues. Trimming stripped 4 bases from V and 0 bases from J, with 10 bases between. Germline V CDR1 and CDR2: SGHRS, YFSETQ. The CDR3 coding sequence is TGCGCCAGCAGCGTTACCGGGATGAACACTGAAGCTTTCTTT. Translated, it gives CASSVTGMNTEAFF.

The sample holds one count of this clone. At the DNA level, this CDR3 is encoded by other sequences in the same sample as well. CDR3 DNA: TGTGCCAGCAGTTCGACAGGGAATCAGCCCCAGCATTTT. Residues: CASSSTGNQPQHF. This sequence joins TRBV28 and TRBJ1-5; 7 bases agree with TRBD1. Per germline, CDR1 MDHEN and CDR2 SYDVKM. V dropped 4 bases and J dropped 4; count of bases not matched to a gene: 1. The CDR3 spans 13 residues.

The chain links TRBV30 to TRBJ1-1; the D is unclear. Germline CDR1 reads GTSNPN; CDR2 reads SVGIG (reference sequence). CDR3 length: 13 amino acids. Trimming cost V 3 bases and J 3 bases, with 11 bases left between them. CDR3 protein: CAWRLESYTEAFF. DNA of the CDR3: TGTGCCTGGAGACTCGAGTCCTACACTGAAGCTTTCTTT.

This clone has a single count. This rearrangement joins TRBV5-1 to TRBJ1-1; D remains unclear. The CDR3 spans 14 residues. From germline, CDR1 is SGHRS and CDR2 YFSETQ. Trimming cost V 1 base and J 1 base, with 8 bases left between them. CDR3 region: CASSLSRQNTEAFF. The CDR3 DNA reads as TGCGCCAGCAGCTTGAGCAGACAGAACACTGAAGCTTTCTTT.

The chain uses TRBV5-4 and TRBJ2-6; 10 bases are a match to TRBD1. V shed 1 base and J 4 bases; nucleotides not matched to a gene: 8. This CDR3 has 18 amino acids. Germline V CDR1 and CDR2: SGHNT, YYREEE (reference sequence). The CDR3 sequence: CASSLRDRGSWGANVLTF. CDR3 DNA: TGTGCCAGCAGCTTGCGGGACAGGGGTTCCTGGGGGGCCAACGTCCTGACTTTC.

The CDR3 nucleotides read TGTGCCTGGAGGGGCGTAGAGACCCAGTACTTC. Its translation is CAWRGVETQYF. The chain joins TRBV30 to TRBJ2-5; D call uncertain. V lost 3 bases and J 4 bases, leaving 6 bases between the germline ends. The V gene's germline CDR1 is GTSNPN and CDR2 SVGIG (reference sequence). The CDR3 sequence is 11 residues long.

In regard to this clone: The sample carries other DNA sequences with the same CDR3. The chain has TRBV5-1 and TRBJ2-5; D ambiguous. Between the trimmed V and J ends, which lost 0 bases and 4 bases, there was a span of 4 bases. Germline-derived CDR1 and CDR2 are SGHRS and YFSETQ. The CDR3 spans 12 residues. The CDR3 DNA reads as TGCGCCAGCAGCTTGGCCGGAGAGACCCAGTACTTC. It encodes CASSLAGETQYF. The full variable domain, its missing parts supplied by reference TRBV5-1 and TRBJ2-5, is KAGVTQTPRYLIKTRGQQVTLSCSPISGHRSVSWYQQTPGQGLQFLFEYFSETQRNKGNFPGRFSGRQFSNSRSEMNVSTLELGDSALYLCASSLAGETQYFGPGTRLLVL.

CDR3 in amino acids: CASSQGGGHKLFF. The CDR3 region has the DNA TGTGCCAGCAGCCAAGGGGGGGGCCATAAGCTTTTCTTC. The rearrangement uses TRBV3-1 (or the pseudogene TRBV3-2) and TRBJ2-1, with a tentative D call TRBD2 (7 bases). V lost 1 base and J 16 bases, leaving 17 bases between the germline ends. This CDR3 is 13 amino acids long. Germline V gene lookup returns CDR1 LGHDT and CDR2 YNNKEL (reference sequence).